The subject of this entry is one TCR beta chain. The sample comes from a study of blood T cell repertoires in COVID-19. Study at large: Spain, Italy and the United States supplied samples that represented acute and convalescent COVID-19. The cDNA or gDNA used as material had been derived from T cells, B-cell-depleted T cells, or PBMCs.

Germline V gene sequence: CDR1 LGHNA, CDR2 YNFKEQ. The CDR3 totals 20 residues. J was trimmed by 5 bases and V by 0 bases; bases with no gene match: 16. In the study's own analysis: Estimated nucleated cell counts came from reference gene primer amplification. The assay was immunoSEQ multiplex PCR, and TCRdb's table has in-frame clones only and misses some. The DNA was the basis for D and trimming; V, J and clone size are from that table. The sample has approximately 200,000 clones, 80% to 85% seen once. The V gene is TRBV4-2, the J gene TRBJ1-6; TRBD1 matches at 7 bases. Sample: peripheral blood. The clonotype was recovered from a woman aged 60-70 years who had recovered from COVID-19. As DNA, the CDR3 is TGTGCCAGCAGCCAAGAGGGTCAGGGGGTACGGACTGTCGATAATTCACCCCTCCACTTT. Its translation is CASSQEGQGVRTVDNSPLHF.